This T cell receptor beta chain appears in the sequencing data of a study of STAT5B mutations in CD4+ large granular lymphocyte leukemia. General study results and limits: No patients shared main leukemic clonotypes, though around 24% appeared at low frequency elsewhere. Top patient clones used TRBV06 genes more often: 8/27 versus 2/35 in controls.

In the case of this clone: Its matching antigen is unknown.

Methods used by the authors: Lowest detectable productive clonotype frequency was 2.59 x 10-5. Produced via immunoSEQ multiplex PCR; TCRdb's table is partial and in-frame only. V and J calls and clone size are given by that table; D and trimming were obtained from the DNA. The sample holds approximately 31,000 clones; about two thirds are singletons and the top ten take roughly 2%. Trimming took 1 base from V and 8 from J, leaving 5 bases between them. The CDR3 is 11 amino acids. The germline gives CDR1 DFQATT, CDR2 SNEGSKA (reference sequence). The clonotype comes from a human donor in good health. The chain has TRBV20-1 and TRBJ2-2; D call uncertain. Sequences were obtained from CD4+ T cells from blood buffy coats. The CDR3 nucleotides read TGCAGTGCTAGAGGGTCGGGGGAGCTGTTTTTT. Protein product: CSARGSGELFF.